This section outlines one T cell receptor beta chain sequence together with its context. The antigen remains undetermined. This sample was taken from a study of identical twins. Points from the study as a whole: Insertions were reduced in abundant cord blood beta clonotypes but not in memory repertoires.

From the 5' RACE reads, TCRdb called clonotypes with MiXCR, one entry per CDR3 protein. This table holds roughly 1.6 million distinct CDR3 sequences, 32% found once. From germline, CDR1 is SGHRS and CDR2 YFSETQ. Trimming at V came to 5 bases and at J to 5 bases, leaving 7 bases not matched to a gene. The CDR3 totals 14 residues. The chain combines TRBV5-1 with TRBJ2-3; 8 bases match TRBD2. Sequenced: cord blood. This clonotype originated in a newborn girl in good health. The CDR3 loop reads CASRPRGDVDTQYF. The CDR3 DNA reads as TGCGCCAGCAGGCCGCGGGGGGATGTAGATACGCAGTATTTT.